A single sample is the source of the 5 T cell receptor beta chains below, sequenced in a study of blood T cell repertoires in COVID-19. The method was immunoSEQ multiplex PCR; TCRdb's version includes in-frame clones alone and lacks a portion of them. In the table there are about 400,000 clones, around 87% of which are singletons. Specimen: PBMCs or T cells enriched from blood (not recorded which). These receptors originate from a man aged 35 to 55 in a cohort exposed to, infected with or recovered from COVID-19 (not recorded which).

This clone was observed a single time. The chain employs TRBV10-3 and TRBJ2-2; D uncertain. Germline V CDR1 and CDR2: ENHRY, SYGVKD. V was clipped by 1 base and J by 6 bases, with 6 bases between them. The CDR3 has 13 amino acids. CDR3 sequence reads: CAISEYSPGELFF. The CDR3 DNA follows: TGTGCCATCAGTGAGTACAGCCCCGGGGAGCTGTTTTTT.

This clone appeared a single time. The chain joins TRBV7-3 to TRBJ2-1; unclear D gene. Germline CDR1 SGHTA, CDR2 FQGTGA. The CDR3 extends over 15 amino acids. Trimming pared 0 bases from V and 4 bases from J, leaving 10 bases between. The CDR3 DNA is TGTGCCAGCAGCTTAACTTTGGGCAGTTACAATGAGCAGTTCTTC. This sequence encodes CASSLTLGSYNEQFF.

This rearrangement joins TRBV30 to TRBJ2-1; 7 bases match TRBD2. J lost 7 bases, V lost 4 bases, and 10 bases had no gene match. This CDR3 contains 14 residues. Germline V gives CDR1 GTSNPN, CDR2 SVGIG (reference sequence). The CDR3 DNA is TGTGCCTGGAAAAGCGGGACTCTTACAAATGAGCAGTTCTTC. It specifies CAWKSGTLTNEQFF.

The gene calls are TRBV4-1 and TRBJ1-5, with 11 bases matching TRBD1. CDR1 MGHRA and CDR2 YSYEKL come from the germline V gene. The CDR3 runs 17 residues. J was trimmed by 6 bases and V by 0 bases; bases with no gene match: 7. The CDR3 reads CASSQDLGQGGSQPQHF. The CDR3 bases are TGCGCCAGCAGCCAAGATCTGGGACAGGGGGGTAGTCAGCCCCAGCATTTT.

The rearrangement links TRBV6-4 to TRBJ2-1; TRBD1 agrees at 7 bases. There are 15 residues in the CDR3. V dropped 4 bases and J dropped 6; count of bases not matched to a gene: 9. Germline-derived CDR1 and CDR2 are MRHNA and SNTAGT. This CDR3 is CASSAEDRAGNEQFF. CDR3 DNA sequence: TGTGCCAGCAGTGCCGAAGACAGGGCCGGCAATGAGCAGTTCTTC.